This T cell receptor (beta chain) came from a study of identical twins (dated by TCRdb to about 2016). In the study overall: To test whether fetal clonotypes persist, this study deep-sequenced TCR alpha and beta repertoires from monozygotic twins, from unrelated adults of various ages, and from cord blood. Replicate twin experiments were performed at different times using different library preparation protocols to rule out contamination.

This clonotype was observed a few times. Its antigen remains unidentified. No base qualities exist here, and no much larger clone lies one base off it. All donors were healthy Caucasians. Using Miltenyi CD45RO+ enrichment and human naive T-cell isolation kits, memory (CD45RO+) and naive T cells were isolated from PBMC. Its CDR3 holds 15 amino acids, cysteine through phenylalanine. The kept DNA is CDR3 alone, 45 bases in frame from the first base. V is pared back by 3 bases and J by 4 bases, with 13 bases lying between the germline termini. Looking up the germline V gene yields CDR1 ENHRY and CDR2 SYGVKD. The library was built by means of 5' RACE. Instrument used: Illumina HiSeq 2000. Template switching added a universal primer binding site, and the final cDNA carried a unique molecular identifier that allowed TCR cDNA molecules to be counted accurately. First-strand cDNA for TCR alpha and beta chains was synthesized from specific primers in the conserved constant-segment region. To control for contamination, every cDNA library was double barcoded, receiving both a SMART-Mk sample barcode and Illumina barcodes. TruSeq adapter sequences, together with Illumina sample barcodes, were added in two successive PCR steps. TCR alpha and beta cDNA libraries were sequenced on the Illumina HiSeq platform with custom primers. Per the authors' processing: Raw reads were processed with MiGEC to extract unique molecular identifiers, and MiXCR was used to determine CDR3 positions. For each individual, recombination models were inferred using an EM algorithm with the repgenHMM and IGoR tools. Shared clonotype analysis was performed with the tcR package in R, normalizing sharing by the product of cloneset sizes. Out-of-frame nonproductive sequences were analyzed to study raw recombination free of thymic and clonal selection effects. The public sequencing data were trimmed at Q25 with fastp and processed into clonotypes with MiXCR by TCRdb, which kept only in-frame beta chains. Rows are unified per CDR3 protein, each entry keeping the most common DNA and genes. TCRdb assigned the V and J calls; the authors' analysis was not used. The table for this sample lists about 250,000 distinct CDR3 sequences; roughly an eighth of them were counted only once. The ten largest clones take up around 8.3% of the sample.

What the research found in general, with its limitations: Invariant T cells such as MAIT and iNKT could partly confound zero-insertion analyses, though diverse VJ usage argued against this for most clonotypes. Compared with coincidental sharing between unrelated individuals, out-of-frame TCR alpha sequences shared between twins showed an excess of sequences with low generation probability. Fewer insertions were carried by abundant cord blood beta clonotypes, a similar but weaker trend appeared in young adult naive repertoires, and no such trend appeared in memory repertoires. Excess twin sharing in beta out-of-frame sequences was weaker because fewer shared sequences lowered the signal-to-noise ratio. Conclusions relied on cross-sectional statistical analysis, since the same donors could not be followed over many years. In monozygotic twins, recombination models systematically underestimated out-of-frame TCR alpha sharing, but the models matched the sharing seen between unrelated individuals.

The chain is encoded by TRBV10-3 joined to TRBJ1-5, with the D gene too uncertain to name. The TCR originated in a woman aged 18 to 35 in good health. The source material was memory (CD45RO+) T cells sorted from blood. This specimen's cell subset or site label, interpreted: CD45RO+ enriched T cells. The CDR3 is CAISDGMWGNQPQHF. The DNA sequence reads TGTGCCATCAGTGACGGGATGTGGGGTAATCAGCCCCAGCATTTT.